Listed here are 14 T cell receptor beta chains from one sample, sequenced in a study of vaccination and CD4 T cells after COVID-19. Which antigens these TCRs recognize remains unknown. Treatment here: roughly 10-day PBMC culture with coronavirus spike peptide pools or control peptides (ViraFEST assay). The study sequenced cultured CD4+ T cell DNA using the Oncomine TCR Beta short-read assay. TCRdb re-analysed the PCR reads in MiXCR, keeping a single row per CDR3 protein. The sample carries about 20,000 distinct CDR3 sequences, roughly half recorded once. This specimen consisted of CD4+ T cells from blood, cultured in vitro, obtained before SARS-CoV-2 vaccination. The receptor source for this set is a human donor who had recovered from COVID-19.

The V and J genes are TRBV7-9 and TRBJ2-7; maybe TRBD2 (5 bases). The V and J ends lost 6 bases and 3 bases respectively, with 15 bases between them. Germline CDR1 SEHNR, CDR2 FQNEAQ (reference sequence). The CDR3 has 14 residues. CDR3 protein: CASRGSGSDYEQYF. The CDR3 nucleotides are TGTGCCAGCAGGGGCTCGGGGAGCGACTACGAGCAGTACTTC.

This clonotype was seen a handful of times. The chain joins TRBV5-1 to TRBJ1-1; no reliable D call. The CDR3 consists of 14 residues. CDR1 is SGHRS and CDR2 is YFSETQ in the germline V gene. V lost 0 bases and J lost 1, with 7 bases in between. The CDR3, as DNA: TGCGCCAGCAGCTTGGCAGCGGGGAACACTGAAGCTTTCTTT. As protein: CASSLAAGNTEAFF.

The chain has TRBV20-1 and TRBJ2-2; D not resolved. The CDR3 loop spans 13 amino acids. V gave up 5 bases and J gave up 4 bases, with 11 bases separating them. Germline loops: CDR1 DFQATT, CDR2 SNEGSKA (reference sequence). In DNA form, the CDR3 reads TGCAGTGCTCCTTCGACATCCACCGGGGAGCTGTTTTTT. Encoded protein: CSAPSTSTGELFF.

The rearrangement uses TRBV28 and TRBJ1-2; D uncertain. Per the germline V gene, CDR1 is MDHEN and CDR2 is SYDVKM. Trimming removed 6 bases at V and 4 bases at J, with 15 bases between. The CDR3 has 14 amino acids. Here the CDR3 reads CASSLHGIGYGYTF. CDR3 sequence (DNA): TGTGCCAGCAGCCTCCACGGGATCGGCTATGGCTACACCTTC.

The chain links TRBV11-2 to TRBJ1-1; no definite D call. CDR1 is SGHAT, CDR2 FQNNGV, per germline. The CDR3 covers 15 residues. V was pared by 6 bases and J by 0 bases, with 14 bases between. The CDR3 nucleotides are TGTGCCAGCAGTGAGGCCCGACAATTGAACACTGAAGCTTTCTTT. As protein: CASSEARQLNTEAFF.

V and J are TRBV6-2 or TRBV6-3 and TRBJ2-2; 8 positions agree with TRBD1. The CDR3 loop spans 16 amino acids. The germline CDR1 and CDR2 sequences are MNHEY and SVGEGT. Trimming cost V 2 bases and J 5 bases; bases outside gene matches: 7. CDR3 sequence: CASSYPAGGRTGELFF. The DNA for the CDR3 is TGTGCCAGCAGTTACCCGGCAGGGGGCAGGACCGGGGAGCTGTTTTTT.

The DNA of the CDR3 is TGTGCCATCAGTGACCAGCGGCAAGAGACCCAGTACTTC. Its protein product is CAISDQRQETQYF. This chain connects TRBV10-3 to TRBJ2-5; a weak D match, TRBD2 (5 bases). The V and J ends lost 3 bases and 2 bases respectively, with 7 bases between them. CDR1 ENHRY and CDR2 SYGVKD come from the germline V gene. This CDR3 spans 13 amino acids.

This clonotype was counted only a few times. The rearrangement uses TRBV27 and TRBJ2-5; D gene uncertain. The CDR3 is made up of 13 amino acids. V lost 2 bases, J lost 2 bases, and 6 bases lay in between. CDR1 and CDR2 from the germline V gene are MNHEY and SMNVEV (reference sequence). CDR3 protein: CASSLRQQETQYF. The CDR3 DNA sequence: TGTGCCAGCAGTTTACGGCAGCAAGAGACCCAGTACTTC.

CDR3: CASSYHGGGSPLHF. DNA for the CDR3: TGTGCCAGCAGTTACCATGGGGGGGGATCACCCCTCCACTTT. The gene calls are TRBV6-2 or TRBV6-3 and TRBJ1-6; D is possibly TRBD1 (5 bases). Germline V CDR1 and CDR2: MNHEY, SVGEGT. The CDR3 covers 14 residues. Trimming stripped 2 bases from V and 10 bases from J, with 12 bases between.

The chain joins TRBV19 to TRBJ2-1; D is unresolved. V was shortened by 8 bases and J by 3 bases, with 5 bases between the two germline ends. The V gene's germline CDR1 is LNHDA and CDR2 SQIVND (reference sequence). CDR3 length: 11 residues. This CDR3 reads CASGNYNEQFF. The CDR3 DNA is TGTGCCAGTGGGAACTACAATGAGCAGTTCTTC.

This clonotype was detected only a few times. The V call is TRBV5-1, the J call TRBJ2-3, with D perhaps assigned TRBD1 or TRBD2 (5 bases each). There are 15 residues in the CDR3. Germline V gives CDR1 SGHRS, CDR2 YFSETQ. Between the trimmed V and J ends, which lost 4 bases and 0 bases, there was a span of 12 bases. The CDR3 protein is CASSLGTPSTDTQYF. The CDR3 DNA reads TGCGCCAGCAGCCTCGGGACGCCGAGCACAGATACGCAGTATTTT.

The chain has TRBV27 and TRBJ2-3; 13 nucleotides line up with TRBD2. With V trimmed by 6 bases and J by 3 bases, 9 bases remained unmatched. The V gene's germline CDR1 is MNHEY and CDR2 SMNVEV (reference sequence). The CDR3 totals 17 residues. The CDR3 reads CASRPGLAGFLTDTQYF. The CDR3 region has the DNA TGTGCCAGCAGGCCGGGACTAGCGGGATTCCTGACAGATACGCAGTATTTT.

This sequence joins TRBV7-2 and TRBJ2-1; D unclear. The CDR3 is 16 residues long. Germline CDR1 and CDR2: SGHTA and FQGNSA. Trimming removed 4 bases at V and 0 bases at J, with 13 bases between. Written as DNA, the CDR3 is TGTGCCAGCAGCTCTCGAATACCGAGCTCCTACAATGAGCAGTTCTTC. Encoded protein: CASSSRIPSSYNEQFF.

CDR3 DNA: TGTGCCTGGAGTGTTCGGGGCAATGAGCAGTTCTTC. Its translation is CAWSVRGNEQFF. V usage is TRBV30 and J usage is TRBJ2-1; TRBD2 is a possible D gene (5 bases). Germline values: CDR1 GTSNPN, CDR2 SVGIG (reference sequence). The length of the CDR3 is 12 residues. Trimming shortened V by 0 bases and J by 6 bases, and 6 bases separated the two germline ends.